This is a list of T cell receptor beta chains from one sample in a study of patients and donors after allogeneic stem cell transplantation. A single record per CDR3 protein comes from TCRdb applying MiXCR to the RT-PCR reads. The data hold roughly 960,000 distinct CDR3 sequences, with 18% observed a single time. What was sequenced was blood, either unsorted or a sorted T cell fraction (not recorded which). The receptors originated from a human donor who was either an allogeneic HSCT recipient or a stem cell or donor lymphocyte infusion donor (not recorded which). It is not recorded whose cells these are; they may come from a transplant donor. Each CDR3 is given with its conserved first and last residue. The order of the fields is CDR3 DNA, CDR3 protein, clone size, D gene, CDR3 length, V gene, J gene. The D gene is left open where the match is weak. A clone size is listed for some rows: how often the clone was seen (once, few, many), or a class if it is expanded.

TGTGCCAGCAGTGAAAAACGGACAGGGGACCACAATGAGCAGTTCTTC	CASSEKRTGDHNEQFF	few	TRBD1	16	TRBV25-1	TRBJ2-1
TGCGCCAGCAGCTGGATTAGGCGGAACACCGGGGAGCTGTTTTTT	CASSWIRRNTGELFF	-	-	15	TRBV5-1	TRBJ2-2
TGTGCCAGCAGCGGCAGGGGGGGGGCGGGAAACATTCAGTACTTC	CASSGRGGAGNIQYF	-	-	15	TRBV11-2	TRBJ2-4
TGCGCCAGCAGCGCTACTGGGTACAATGAGCAGTTCTTC	CASSATGYNEQFF	few	-	13	TRBV5-1	TRBJ2-1
TGTGCCAGCAGTTTAATAGGGGGCGGAAACACCATATATTTT	CASSLIGGGNTIYF	-	TRBD1	14	TRBV27	TRBJ1-3
TGTGCCAGCAGTAGATTACTAGCGGGGGATCGCTACGAGCAGTACTTC	CASSRLLAGDRYEQYF	many	TRBD2	16	TRBV12-3/TRBV12-4	TRBJ2-7
TGTGCCAGCCGAATCCCCGGGAGCTATGGCTACACCTTC	CASRIPGSYGYTF	-	-	13	TRBV6-1	TRBJ1-2
TGTGCCAGCAGTCTGGGCTGGGGTTATGGCTACACCTTC	CASSLGWGYGYTF	-	-	13	TRBV12-3/TRBV12-4	TRBJ1-2
TGCGCCAGCAGCCAAGAAAGTCATCCTAGCGGGGTGAACACCGGGGAGCTGTTTTTT	CASSQESHPSGVNTGELFF	-	TRBD2	19	TRBV4-3	TRBJ2-2
TGTGCCAGCAGCTTACCGGGACTAGCGGGCGTAACAGATACGCAGTATTTT	CASSLPGLAGVTDTQYF	few	TRBD2	17	TRBV5-4	TRBJ2-3
TGCAGCGTTGAGGTCGGGAGTTCCCCCTACGAGCAGTACTTC	CSVEVGSSPYEQYF	few	-	14	TRBV29-1	TRBJ2-7
TGCAGTGCTAGAGGCGGCTCCTACGAGCAGTACTTC	CSARGGSYEQYF	many	-	12	TRBV20-1	TRBJ2-7
TGCAGCGTTGAAGTAGGAGGCCTGAACACTGAAGCTTTCTTT	CSVEVGGLNTEAFF	-	-	14	TRBV29-1	TRBJ1-1
TGTGCCAGCAGCCATGAAAGACCGGGAATGAACACTGAAGCTTTCTTT	CASSHERPGMNTEAFF	few	-	16	TRBV4-2	TRBJ1-1
TGTGCCAGCAGGTTCGGGGTCGACTATGGCTACACCTTC	CASRFGVDYGYTF	few	-	13	TRBV2	TRBJ1-2
TGTGCCAGCACTTGGGGAAGCAATCAGCCCCAGCATTTT	CASTWGSNQPQHF	few	-	13	TRBV12-3/TRBV12-4	TRBJ1-5
TGTGCCAGCAGTGATCCGGGACTAGCGGGACTCTATGAGCAGTTCTTC	CASSDPGLAGLYEQFF	-	TRBD2	16	TRBV2	TRBJ2-1
TGTGCCAGCAGCTTCGGACAGTTCAATCAGCCCCAGCATTTT	CASSFGQFNQPQHF	few	-	14	TRBV7-2	TRBJ1-5
TGTGCCAGCAGTTCTCCAATGAGGGGGGAGTTACAGTTCTTC	CASSSPMRGELQFF	-	-	14	TRBV27	TRBJ2-1
TGTGCCAGCAGCTTGCCCCGAACAGGGTTCTATGGCTACACCTTC	CASSLPRTGFYGYTF	many	-	15	TRBV5-6	TRBJ1-2
TGTGCCAGCAGCATTAGCGGGAAGGAAGAGCAGTACTTC	CASSISGKEEQYF	-	TRBD2	13	TRBV7-6	TRBJ2-7
TGTGCCTGGACACTAGCGGGAGGCCTACAAGAGACCCAGTACTTC	CAWTLAGGLQETQYF	-	TRBD2	15	TRBV30	TRBJ2-5
TGCGCCAGCAGCTTCAACAGGGTCAGGACCTACGAGCAGTACTTC	CASSFNRVRTYEQYF	few	-	15	TRBV5-1	TRBJ2-7
TGTGCCAGCAGGGCAGAGAACAAGAACACTGAAGCTTTCTTT	CASRAENKNTEAFF	few	-	14	TRBV12-3/TRBV12-4	TRBJ1-1
TGTGCCAGCAGGGGCGGGACAGGGGCCCCGCATGAGCAGTTCTTC	CASRGGTGAPHEQFF	-	TRBD1	15	TRBV12-3/TRBV12-4	TRBJ2-1
TGTGCCTGGGGGGTCCTCCAAGAGACCCAGTACTTC	CAWGVLQETQYF	once	-	12	TRBV30	TRBJ2-5
TGTGCCAGCTCCCTACAGGGTTATGGCTACGAGCAGTACTTC	CASSLQGYGYEQYF	-	-	14	TRBV18	TRBJ2-7
TGCGCCAGCAGCGGGAGACAGGGGGCCAATTACGAGCAGTACTTC	CASSGRQGANYEQYF	-	TRBD1	15	TRBV4-1	TRBJ2-7
TGTGCCAGCAGACCTGAGGGGGCCGCCTACGAGCAGTACTTC	CASRPEGAAYEQYF	-	TRBD1	14	TRBV11-2	TRBJ2-7
TGCGCCAGCAGCTTGGAGGGACAGCGTCACTCCTACGAGCAGTACTTC	CASSLEGQRHSYEQYF	few	TRBD1	16	TRBV5-1	TRBJ2-7
TGCAGTGCTAGAGATCGGGGGACGTCCTATGGCTACACCTTC	CSARDRGTSYGYTF	-	-	14	TRBV20-1	TRBJ1-2
TGTGCCAGCAGCTTAGTTGCAGGGAACACTGAAGCTTTCTTT	CASSLVAGNTEAFF	many	-	14	TRBV5-1	TRBJ1-1
TGTGCCATTCGTCTTGGGTCCGGAAACACTGAAGCTTTCTTT	CAIRLGSGNTEAFF	-	-	14	TRBV28	TRBJ1-1
TGTGCCAGCAGTTACACAGGGATGAGCAATCAGCCCCAGCATTTT	CASSYTGMSNQPQHF	few	-	15	TRBV6-5	TRBJ1-5
TGCGCCAGCAAGGAACAGGGGAACTCTGGAAACACCATATATTTT	CASKEQGNSGNTIYF	many	TRBD1	15	TRBV5-1	TRBJ1-3
TGTGCCAGCAGCCACCCGGGACTAGCGGGAGATGAGCAGTTCTTC	CASSHPGLAGDEQFF	few	TRBD2	15	TRBV3-1	TRBJ2-1
TGTGCCAGCAGCTTCCTAGCGGGGGGAATGACAGATACGCAGTATTTT	CASSFLAGGMTDTQYF	-	TRBD2	16	TRBV7-9	TRBJ2-3
TGTGCCAGCAGTGAGAGCGGGATATACACAGATACGCAGTATTTT	CASSESGIYTDTQYF	-	TRBD2	15	TRBV2	TRBJ2-3
TGTGCCAGCAGCTTTATTGCCTCCGAGCAGTACTTC	CASSFIASEQYF	few	-	12	TRBV11-2	TRBJ2-7
TGTGCCAGCAGTGTAGATCAGCAGAACACTGAAGCTTTCTTT	CASSVDQQNTEAFF	-	-	14	TRBV9	TRBJ1-1
TGTGCCAGCAGAGAACTAGCGGGTCGCAATGAGCAGTTCTTC	CASRELAGRNEQFF	-	TRBD2	14	TRBV25-1	TRBJ2-1
TGTGCCAGCAGCTTGGGGTTCCTCAGCATTTCTGGAAACACCATATATTTT	CASSLGFLSISGNTIYF	-	-	17	TRBV5-6	TRBJ1-3
TGTGCCAGCAGTTTAACTGGGCAGAGCTCCTACGAGCAGTACTTC	CASSLTGQSSYEQYF	few	-	15	TRBV27	TRBJ2-7
TGCGCCAGCAGCTTGGGTGGAAGGGGAGGTTCACCCCTCCACTTT	CASSLGGRGGSPLHF	-	-	15	TRBV5-1	TRBJ1-6
TGTGCCAGCAGTAACGACAAGGGCACTGAAGCTTTCTTT	CASSNDKGTEAFF	few	-	13	TRBV12-3/TRBV12-4	TRBJ1-1
TGTGCCACCATGCAGGGAAACTACAATGAGCAGTTCTTC	CATMQGNYNEQFF	-	-	13	TRBV24-1	TRBJ2-1
TGTGCCAGCACCACTACCGGGGAGCTGTTTTTT	CASTTTGELFF	many	-	11	TRBV12-3/TRBV12-4	TRBJ2-2
TGCGCCAGCAGCCACTTGGGCAGGCTGCGCTATGGCTACACCTTC	CASSHLGRLRYGYTF	few	-	15	TRBV4-3	TRBJ1-2
TGTGCCAGCAGCTTAGAGGCAGGGGGGGCGCCCCAGCATTTT	CASSLEAGGAPQHF	-	TRBD1	14	TRBV7-2	TRBJ1-5
TGTGCCAGCAGTTTATTGGTCGGGACAACTAATGAAAAACTGTTTTTT	CASSLLVGTTNEKLFF	many	-	16	TRBV12-3/TRBV12-4	TRBJ1-4
TGTGCCAGCGCTAGCGGCCGAAGGGATGAGCAGTTCTTC	CASASGRRDEQFF	-	TRBD2	13	TRBV27	TRBJ2-1
TGTGCCAGTAGTATGGGGTGGGTTGAGCAGTTCTTC	CASSMGWVEQFF	few	-	12	TRBV19	TRBJ2-1
TGTGCCAGCAGCCTAAGGCTGGGGGAAGTGAACACTGAAGCTTTCTTT	CASSLRLGEVNTEAFF	few	-	16	TRBV12-3/TRBV12-4	TRBJ1-1
TGCAGTGCGATACTAGCGGGTCGATACAATGAGCAGTTCTTC	CSAILAGRYNEQFF	few	TRBD2	14	TRBV20-1	TRBJ2-1
TGTGCCAGCACCGCCGGGACAGGAAACACCATATATTTT	CASTAGTGNTIYF	many	-	13	TRBV12-3/TRBV12-4	TRBJ1-3
TGTGCCAGCAGCGTAGCGTTGCGGGAGAACACCGGGGAGCTGTTTTTT	CASSVALRENTGELFF	-	-	16	TRBV9	TRBJ2-2
TGCGCCAGCAGCCCCCGGGACTATTTT	CASSPRDYF	-	-	9	TRBV5-1	TRBJ1-3
TGCAGTGCCGGGACTAGCGGGGGGTTAGGCCAGTACTTC	CSAGTSGGLGQYF	few	TRBD2	13	TRBV20-1	TRBJ2-5